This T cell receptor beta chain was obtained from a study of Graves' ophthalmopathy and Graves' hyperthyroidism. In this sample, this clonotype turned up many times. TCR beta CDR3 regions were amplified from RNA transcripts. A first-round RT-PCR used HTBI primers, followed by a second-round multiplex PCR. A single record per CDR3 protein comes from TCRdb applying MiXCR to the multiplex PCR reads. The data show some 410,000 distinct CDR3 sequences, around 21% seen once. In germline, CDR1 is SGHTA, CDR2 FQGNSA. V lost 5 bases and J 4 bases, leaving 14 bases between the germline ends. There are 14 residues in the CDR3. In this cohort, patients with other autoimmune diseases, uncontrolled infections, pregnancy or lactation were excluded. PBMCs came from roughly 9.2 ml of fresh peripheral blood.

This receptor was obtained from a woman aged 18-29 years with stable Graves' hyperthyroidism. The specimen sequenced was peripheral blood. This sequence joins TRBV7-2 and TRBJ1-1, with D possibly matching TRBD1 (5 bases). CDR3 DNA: TGTGCCAGCAGCCCCTTAGGAGGGGTCACTGAAGCTTTCTTT. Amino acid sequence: CASSPLGGVTEAFF. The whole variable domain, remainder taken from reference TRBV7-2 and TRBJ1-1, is GAGVSQSPSNKVTEKGKDVELRCDPISGHTALYWYRQSLGQGLEFLIYFQGNSAPDKSGLPSDRFSAERTGGSVSTLTIQRTQQEDSAVYLCASSPLGGVTEAFFGQGTRLTVV.